The 26 T cell receptor beta chains reported below all come from one sample, sequenced in a study of technical replicates of blood from a handful of donors. Produced via immunoSEQ multiplex PCR; TCRdb's table is partial and in-frame only. The sample carries 75,000 to 100,000 clones, roughly 94% recorded once. Sequencing used T cells isolated from PBMCs. These receptors were collected from a human donor in good health.

The chain is built from TRBV20-1 and TRBJ1-1; D gene ambiguous. The V gene's germline CDR1 is DFQATT and CDR2 SNEGSKA (reference sequence). V was clipped by 1 base and J by 5 bases, with 5 bases between them. The CDR3 runs 11 residues. The CDR3 reads CSARAGTEAFF. The CDR3 nucleotides are TGCAGTGCTAGAGCGGGGACTGAAGCTTTCTTT.

The chain has TRBV4-1 and TRBJ1-1, with D maybe TRBD1 (6 bases). The ends were cut back, 8 bases at V and 4 bases at J, with 20 bases in the middle. This CDR3 has 15 amino acids. CDR1 is MGHRA and CDR2 is YSYEKL in the germline V gene. CDR3 bases: TGCGCCAGCTCCCCAGCCCAGGGGTGGGCCACTGAAGCTTTCTTT. It yields the protein CASSPAQGWATEAFF.

The rearrangement uses TRBV4-1 and TRBJ2-5; TRBD2 agrees at 9 bases. J was trimmed by 5 bases and V by 1 base; bases with no gene match: 11. Germline values: CDR1 MGHRA, CDR2 YSYEKL. CDR3 length equals 17 residues. CDR3 protein: CASSQGHGGRVGETQYF. CDR3 coding DNA: TGCGCCAGCAGCCAAGGACATGGCGGGAGGGTCGGGGAGACCCAGTACTTC.

The V gene is TRBV14, the J gene TRBJ1-2, with D perhaps matching TRBD1 (5 bases). V lost 4 bases to trimming and J lost 4 bases, with 22 bases between them. The V gene's germline CDR1 is SGHDN and CDR2 FVKESK. The CDR3 loop spans 17 amino acids. The CDR3: CASSPSRGTDGFYGYTF. The CDR3 nucleotides read TGTGCCAGCAGCCCCAGCCGCGGGACCGACGGCTTCTATGGCTACACCTTC.

This clone was observed a single time. This rearrangement joins TRBV7-6 to TRBJ2-7; D perhaps matches TRBD2 (5 bases). CDR1 SGHVS and CDR2 FNYEAQ come from the germline V gene. Trimming took 7 bases from V and 2 from J, leaving 36 bases between them. The CDR3 loop spans 21 amino acids. The CDR3 DNA sequence: TGTGCCAGCAACATAAAGCGGAGACCACTGATAACCTCAGAGAACGCCTACGAGCAGTACTTC. Residues: CASNIKRRPLITSENAYEQYF.

The V gene is TRBV6-5, the J gene TRBJ1-2; 8 positions match TRBD1. CDR1 and CDR2 from the germline V gene are MNHEY and SVGAGI. V lost 2 bases and J lost 6; bases outside the gene matches: 5. This CDR3 spans 14 amino acids. The CDR3 is CASSYGQGADGYTF. The CDR3 DNA sequence: TGTGCCAGCAGTTACGGGCAGGGGGCAGATGGCTACACCTTC.

This rearrangement joins TRBV2 to TRBJ2-7; maybe TRBD1 (5 bases). Germline CDR1 is SNHLY and CDR2 is FYNNEI. The CDR3 length is 12 residues. With 8 bases removed from V and 3 bases from J, the gap between germline ends came to 11 bases. CDR3 amino acids: CASGLQGYEQYF. CDR3 nucleotides: TGTGCCAGCGGGCTTCAGGGCTACGAGCAGTACTTC.

The gene calls are TRBV12-5 and TRBJ2-5; 10 bases map to TRBD2. The J call is doubtful: the DNA matches TRBJ2-7 better. The CDR3 covers 14 residues. CDR1 is LGHNT, CDR2 FRNRAP, per germline. CDR3 DNA sequence: TGTGCTAGTGGTTTGGGGACTAGCGGCGACGAGCAGTACTTC. It is translated as CASGLGTSGDEQYF.

This chain links TRBV30 with TRBJ2-7, with a weak D call TRBD1 (6 bases). The germline gives CDR1 GTSNPN, CDR2 SVGIG (reference sequence). The CDR3 extends over 12 amino acids. Trimming took 3 bases from V and 3 from J, leaving 9 bases between them. The CDR3: CAWRATGYEQYF. In DNA, the CDR3 is TGTGCCTGGAGGGCGACAGGCTACGAGCAGTACTTC.

The chain couples TRBV7-8 to TRBJ1-4; 9 bases map to TRBD1. The CDR3 covers 17 residues. V was clipped by 5 bases and J by 4 bases; unmatched bases: 11. From germline, CDR1 is SGHVS and CDR2 FQNEAQ. DNA of the CDR3: TGTGCCAGCAGCCAAATTTATCGACAGGGGGGTAATGAAAAACTGTTTTTT. It is translated as CASSQIYRQGGNEKLFF.

The chain is built from TRBV7-9 and TRBJ1-2, with unresolved D. With 0 bases removed from V and 4 bases from J, the gap between germline ends came to 12 bases. CDR3 length equals 15 residues. Germline CDR1 is SEHNR and CDR2 is FQNEAQ (reference sequence). CDR3 nucleotide sequence: TGTGCCAGCAGCTTAGCCAGTGGGAGGGTCTATGGCTACACCTTC. Protein sequence: CASSLASGRVYGYTF.

The chain recombines TRBV7-9 with TRBJ2-2; TRBD1 matches 7 bases. Per the germline V gene, CDR1 is SEHNR and CDR2 is FQNEAQ (reference sequence). The CDR3 contains 14 residues. With 0 bases clipped from V and 9 bases from J, the junction kept 4 bases outside the gene matches. The chain's CDR3 is CASSLAGGKRELFF. DNA of the CDR3: TGTGCCAGCAGCTTAGCAGGGGGCAAGAGGGAGCTGTTTTTT. Looking up the rest from reference TRBV7-9 and TRBJ2-2 gives the full variable domain: DTGVSQNPRHKITKRGQNVTFRCDPISEHNRLYWYRQTLGQGPEFLTYFQNEAQLEKSRLLSDRFSAERPKGSFSTLEIQRTEQGDSAMYLCASSLAGGKRELFFGEGSRLTVL.

The rearrangement joins TRBV14 to TRBJ2-7; 7 nucleotides align to TRBD1. Trimming took 1 base from V and 5 from J; bases not matched to a gene: 11. Germline-derived CDR1 and CDR2 are SGHDN and FVKESK. This CDR3 has 16 residues. The CDR3 DNA sequence: TGTGCCAGCAGCCAAGGAAGTACTCTCACAGGGGACGAGCAGTACTTC. Protein product: CASSQGSTLTGDEQYF.

The chain joins TRBV7-8 to TRBJ1-2, with TRBD1 as a possible D gene (5 bases). The germline CDR1 and CDR2 sequences are SGHVS and FQNEAQ. The CDR3 is made up of 16 amino acids. With 1 base removed from V and 0 bases from J, the gap between germline ends came to 12 bases. The CDR3 DNA reads as TGTGCCAGCAGCTTAGTTATGGGGCTTACTAACTATGGCTACACCTTC. Protein sequence: CASSLVMGLTNYGYTF.

The chain has TRBV18 and TRBJ1-2; D might be TRBD1 (5 bases). This CDR3 is 16 amino acids long. The germline gives CDR1 KGHSH, CDR2 LQKENI. Trimming stripped 4 bases from V and 4 bases from J, with 19 bases between. DNA of the CDR3: TGTGCCAGCTCACAACCGGAGGGGTCTAGAGTCTATGGCTACACCTTC. This encodes CASSQPEGSRVYGYTF.

V is TRBV2 and J is TRBJ1-1; 9 positions agree with TRBD1. Germline V gene sequence: CDR1 SNHLY, CDR2 FYNNEI. Trimming removed 6 bases from V and 7 bases from J; junction bases left unmatched: 15. The CDR3 runs to 16 residues. This CDR3 is CASRGASGQGLNEAFF. In DNA form, the CDR3 reads TGTGCCAGCAGGGGGGCTTCGGGACAGGGCTTGAATGAAGCTTTCTTT. Using reference TRBV2 and TRBJ1-1 for the parts outside the CDR3, the full variable domain is EPEVTQTPSHQVTQMGQEVILRCVPISNHLYFYWYRQILGQKVEFLVSFYNNEISEKSEIFDDQFSVERPDGSNFTLKIRSTKLEDSAMYFCASRGASGQGLNEAFFGQGTRLTVV.

The chain employs TRBV11-1 and TRBJ2-7, with 7 bases identical to TRBD1. Germline-derived CDR1 and CDR2 are SGHAT and FQDESV (reference sequence). The CDR3 consists of 16 residues. V lost 6 bases to trimming and J lost 5 bases; unmatched junction nucleotides: 16. CDR3: CASSSRGDSDSDEQYF. In DNA, the CDR3 is TGTGCCAGCAGTTCCCGAGGGGACAGCGACTCGGACGAGCAGTACTTC. Drawing the rest from reference TRBV11-1 and TRBJ2-7, the complete variable domain is EAEVAQSPRYKITEKSQAVAFWCDPISGHATLYWYRQILGQGPELLVQFQDESVVDDSQLPKDRFSAERLKGVDSTLKIQPAELGDSAMYLCASSSRGDSDSDEQYFGPGTRLTVT.

The chain links TRBV11-2 to TRBJ2-5; 10 bases line up with TRBD1. The CDR3 runs to 14 residues. The germline V gene has CDR1 SGHAT and CDR2 FQNNGV. With 6 bases clipped from V and 6 bases from J, the junction kept 7 bases outside the gene matches. CDR3 nucleotides: TGTGCCAGCAGACAGACAGGGGGCACTCAGACCCAGTACTTC. This encodes CASRQTGGTQTQYF.

The CDR3 loop is CASSLEGYSNQPQHF. DNA for the CDR3: TGCGCCAGCAGTCTAGAGGGATATAGCAATCAGCCCCAGCATTTT. The chain uses TRBV5-1 and TRBJ1-5; D remains ambiguous. The CDR3 covers 15 residues. CDR1 and CDR2 from the germline V gene are SGHRS and YFSETQ. V was trimmed by 5 bases and J by 0 bases, leaving 12 bases between them.

In its sample, this clone was seen once. The V call is TRBV5-1, the J call TRBJ2-1; 8 positions match TRBD2. Looked up from germline, CDR1 is SGHRS and CDR2 is YFSETQ. Trimming cost V 0 bases and J 8 bases; bases outside gene matches: 4. CDR3 size: 14 residues. The CDR3 region is CASSLAGGLDEQFF. The CDR3 DNA follows: TGCGCCAGCAGCTTGGCGGGGGGGTTGGATGAGCAGTTCTTC.

The chain joins TRBV12-5 to TRBJ1-1; possibly TRBD1 for D (5 bases). V lost 2 bases and J lost 1, with 17 bases in between. The germline gives CDR1 LGHNT, CDR2 FRNRAP. The CDR3 totals 17 residues. Here the CDR3 reads CASGLPTQGGENTEAFF. The CDR3, as DNA: TGTGCTAGTGGTTTGCCCACGCAGGGTGGGGAGAACACTGAAGCTTTCTTT.

This clone was counted only a few times. This sequence joins TRBV5-1 and TRBJ1-1, with 8 bases that match TRBD1. This CDR3 is 12 amino acids long. The V gene end was trimmed by 4 bases and the J gene end by 12 bases; junction bases not matched to a gene: 8. Germline V CDR1 and CDR2: SGHRS, YFSETQ. CDR3 protein: CASSETGTGPFF. Written as DNA, the CDR3 is TGCGCCAGCAGCGAAACCGGGACAGGTCCTTTCTTT.

The chain employs TRBV7-8 and TRBJ2-5, with 10 bases fitting TRBD1. The germline V gene has CDR1 SGHVS and CDR2 FQNEAQ. V lost 1 base to trimming and J lost 1 base; unmatched junction nucleotides: 12. This CDR3 contains 19 residues. The CDR3 sequence is CASSLVPGQGIPFQETQYF. The CDR3, as DNA: TGTGCCAGCAGCTTAGTTCCGGGACAGGGGATCCCCTTCCAAGAGACCCAGTACTTC. The whole variable domain, remainder taken from reference TRBV7-8 and TRBJ2-5, is GAGVSQSPRYKVAKRGQDVALRCDPISGHVSLFWYQQALGQGPEFLTYFQNEAQLDKSGLPSDRFFAERPEGSVSTLKIQRTQQEDSAVYLCASSLVPGQGIPFQETQYFGPGTRLLVL.

This clone appeared once. This chain joins TRBV5-4 and TRBJ1-4; 7 bases fit TRBD1. The CDR3 totals 14 residues. V lost 0 bases to trimming and J lost 8 bases; unmatched junction nucleotides: 4. CDR1 SGHNT and CDR2 YYREEE come from the germline V gene (reference sequence). The DNA of the CDR3 is TGTGCCAGCAGCTTGGAGGGACAGTCCGAAAAACTGTTTTTT. Translated: CASSLEGQSEKLFF.

This clone was recorded once. The chain employs TRBV5-1 and TRBJ1-2, with no clear D. CDR1 and CDR2 from the germline V gene are SGHRS and YFSETQ. Between the trimmed V and J ends, which lost 0 bases and 7 bases, there was a span of 13 bases. The CDR3 runs to 14 residues. The CDR3 DNA sequence: TGCGCCAGCAGCTTGGTGGAGGACGCCTCTGGCTACACCTTC. Its protein product is CASSLVEDASGYTF. The full variable domain, in which reference TRBV5-1 and TRBJ1-2 provide the parts outside the CDR3, is KAGVTQTPRYLIKTRGQQVTLSCSPISGHRSVSWYQQTPGQGLQFLFEYFSETQRNKGNFPGRFSGRQFSNSRSEMNVSTLELGDSALYLCASSLVEDASGYTFGSGTRLTVV.

This sequence joins TRBV29-1 and TRBJ2-2, with a tentative D call TRBD2 (6 bases). The V end was cut by 5 bases, the J end by 7 bases, with 11 bases between. Germline V lookup: CDR1 SQVTM, CDR2 ANQGSEA. The CDR3 is 12 amino acids. In DNA, the CDR3 is TGCAGCGTTAGACTAGAAATCGGGGAGCTGTTTTTT. This sequence encodes CSVRLEIGELFF.